A selection of T cell receptor beta chains follows, all from one sample in a study of cytomegalovirus exposure and HLA in healthy donors. Sequencing used immunoSEQ multiplex PCR; TCRdb keeps in-frame clones, though not all of them. The sample contains under 200,000 clones, around three quarters of which appear only once. The sequencing sample was made of PBMCs. These receptors came from a woman aged 30 to 39 in good health and CMV-seronegative. Each CDR3 is given without its conserved first and last residue. The order of the fields is J gene, V gene, D gene, clone size, CDR3 protein. D genes are given only for firm matches. Clone size is given for some rows only: seen once, a few or many times, or a class if the clone is expanded.

J: TRBJ1-4
V: TRBV7-9
D: NA
size: NA
CDR3: ASSPRLGLVKWTGEKLF

J: TRBJ2-4
V: TRBV4-3
D: NA
size: NA
CDR3: ASSQDRTNLAHIQY

J: TRBJ1-2
V: TRBV7-9
D: NA
size: NA
CDR3: SSSRTGVEDYGYT

J: TRBJ2-1
V: TRBV6-4
D: TRBD2
size: NA
CDR3: ASSDLGASGGNEQF

J: TRBJ1-4
V: TRBV27
D: NA
size: NA
CDR3: ASSLRWARTREKLF

J: TRBJ2-7
V: TRBV9
D: TRBD2
size: NA
CDR3: ASSAQSGRGYEQY

J: TRBJ2-7
V: TRBV27
D: TRBD2
size: NA
CDR3: ASMPRLAASYEQY

J: TRBJ1-5
V: TRBV28
D: NA
size: NA
CDR3: ASSFRGRGMNQPQH

J: TRBJ1-1
V: TRBV10-3
D: TRBD1
size: NA
CDR3: AISGYRQGTIGTEAF

J: TRBJ2-7
V: TRBV4-1
D: NA
size: NA
CDR3: ASSQDRGYEQY

J: TRBJ1-1
V: TRBV7-2
D: TRBD1
size: NA
CDR3: ASSFQTGRTEAF

J: TRBJ1-2
V: TRBV5-1
D: NA
size: NA
CDR3: ASSPGGAHYGYT

J: TRBJ2-2
V: TRBV27
D: TRBD2
size: few
CDR3: ASSFSAGAGELF

J: TRBJ2-7
V: TRBV11-2
D: NA
size: NA
CDR3: ASSLELAESEQY

J: TRBJ2-7
V: TRBV5-1
D: TRBD1
size: NA
CDR3: ASSWGTGGSYEQY

J: TRBJ2-1
V: TRBV7-9
D: TRBD2
size: NA
CDR3: ASSKPASGRAVYNEQF

J: TRBJ2-7
V: TRBV18
D: TRBD1
size: NA
CDR3: ASSADRYEQY

J: TRBJ2-1
V: TRBV2
D: NA
size: NA
CDR3: ASHRYEADNEQF

J: TRBJ1-5
V: TRBV27
D: NA
size: NA
CDR3: ASAGGPGNQPQH

J: TRBJ1-2
V: TRBV5-1
D: TRBD1
size: NA
CDR3: ASSSTGGGGYT

J: TRBJ2-1
V: TRBV12-5
D: NA
size: NA
CDR3: ASGGGGVYNEQF

J: TRBJ2-2
V: TRBV29-1
D: NA
size: NA
CDR3: SVEPTAGELF

J: TRBJ1-2
V: TRBV6-5
D: TRBD1
size: NA
CDR3: ASSYSYRGGGYT

J: TRBJ2-2
V: TRBV2
D: NA
size: once
CDR3: ASRRSAGATGELF

J: TRBJ2-7
V: TRBV5-3
D: NA
size: NA
CDR3: ASSLEAGQTYEQY

J: TRBJ2-7
V: TRBV10-1
D: TRBD2
size: NA
CDR3: ASRWGAGDYEQY

J: TRBJ2-2
V: TRBV23-1
D: TRBD2
size: NA
CDR3: ASSQSCRTSHTGELF

J: TRBJ2-7
V: TRBV7-2
D: TRBD2
size: NA
CDR3: ASSLAGLVSYEQY

J: TRBJ2-5
V: TRBV6-1
D: NA
size: NA
CDR3: ASSEAMGELVQETQY